The following is a T cell receptor (beta chain) sequence with its context. iRepertoire HTBI primers and Arm-PCR of CDR3 regions built TCR beta libraries. TCRdb re-derived calls from the multiplex PCR reads in MiXCR, one entry per CDR3 protein. The table has about 470,000 distinct CDR3 sequences, approximately 15% seen once. Trimming left V 1 base short and J 6 bases short, with 11 bases between. CDR1 is SGDLS, CDR2 YYNGEE, per germline. The CDR3 is made up of 13 amino acids. The data stem from a study of regulatory T cells in long-lasting Graves disease. The time point is: newly diagnosed GD, antithyroid drugs for less than 3 months. From PBMCs, RNA was extracted and then used to make the TCR library. Separately, the same data were catalogued under a study of T cells in Graves' hyperthyroidism and ophthalmopathy.

The source is a woman aged 30 to 39 with Graves disease. The chain recombines TRBV9 with TRBJ2-7, with unresolved D. The sequencing here drew on peripheral blood mononuclear cells (PBMCs), taken at new diagnosis, from a patient treated with antithyroid drugs. CDR3 sequence: CASSVRGSGEQYF. As DNA, the CDR3 is TGTGCCAGCAGCGTACGCGGTTCGGGCGAGCAGTACTTC.